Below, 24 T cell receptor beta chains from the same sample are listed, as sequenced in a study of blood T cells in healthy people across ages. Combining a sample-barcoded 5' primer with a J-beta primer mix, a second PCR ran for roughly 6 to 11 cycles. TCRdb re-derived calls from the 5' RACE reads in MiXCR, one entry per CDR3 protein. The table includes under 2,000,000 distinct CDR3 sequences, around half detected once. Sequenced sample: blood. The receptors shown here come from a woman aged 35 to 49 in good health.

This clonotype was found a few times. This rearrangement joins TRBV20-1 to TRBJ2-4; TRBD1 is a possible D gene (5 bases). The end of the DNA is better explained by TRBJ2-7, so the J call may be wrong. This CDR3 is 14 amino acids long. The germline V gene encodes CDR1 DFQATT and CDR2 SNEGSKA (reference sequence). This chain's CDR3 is CSARDRPGNPEQYF. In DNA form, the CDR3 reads TGCAGTGCTAGAGATCGTCCAGGGAACCCCGAGCAGTACTTC.

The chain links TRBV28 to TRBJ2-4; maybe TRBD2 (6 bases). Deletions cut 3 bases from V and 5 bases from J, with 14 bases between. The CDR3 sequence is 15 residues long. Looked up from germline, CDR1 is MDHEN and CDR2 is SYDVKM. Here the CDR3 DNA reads TGTGCCAGCAGTTTGGGGCAGGGAGGCCAAAACATTCAGTACTTC. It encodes CASSLGQGGQNIQYF.

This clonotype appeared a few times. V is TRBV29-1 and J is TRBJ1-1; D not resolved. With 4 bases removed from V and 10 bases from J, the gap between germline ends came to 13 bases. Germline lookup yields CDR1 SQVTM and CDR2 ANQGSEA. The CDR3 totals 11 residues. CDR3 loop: CSVAPYQGAFF. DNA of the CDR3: TGCAGCGTTGCCCCATACCAAGGAGCTTTCTTT.

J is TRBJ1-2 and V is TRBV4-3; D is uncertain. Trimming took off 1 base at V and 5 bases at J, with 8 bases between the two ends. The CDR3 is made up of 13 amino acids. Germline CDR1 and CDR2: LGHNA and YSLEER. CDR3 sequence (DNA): TGCGCCAGCAGCCAAGGACACTCATATGGCTACACCTTC. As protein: CASSQGHSYGYTF.

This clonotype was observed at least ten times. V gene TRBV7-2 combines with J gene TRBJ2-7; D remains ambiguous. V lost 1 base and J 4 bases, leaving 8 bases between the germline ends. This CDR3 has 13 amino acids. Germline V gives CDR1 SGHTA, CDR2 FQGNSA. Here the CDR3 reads CASSLDLGYEQYF. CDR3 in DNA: TGTGCCAGCAGCTTAGATTTGGGGTACGAGCAGTACTTC.

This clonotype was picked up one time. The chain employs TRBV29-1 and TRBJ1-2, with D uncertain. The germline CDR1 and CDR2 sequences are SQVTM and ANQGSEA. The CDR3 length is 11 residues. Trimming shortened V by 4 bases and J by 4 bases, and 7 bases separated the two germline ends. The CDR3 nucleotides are TGCAGCGTTGTAAACGGCTATGGCTACACCTTC. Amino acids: CSVVNGYGYTF.

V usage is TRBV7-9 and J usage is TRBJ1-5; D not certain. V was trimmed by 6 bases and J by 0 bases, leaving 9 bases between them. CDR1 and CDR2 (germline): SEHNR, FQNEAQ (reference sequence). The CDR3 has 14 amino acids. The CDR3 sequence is CASRREGSNQPQHF. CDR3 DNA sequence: TGTGCCAGCAGACGTGAGGGTAGCAATCAGCCCCAGCATTTT.

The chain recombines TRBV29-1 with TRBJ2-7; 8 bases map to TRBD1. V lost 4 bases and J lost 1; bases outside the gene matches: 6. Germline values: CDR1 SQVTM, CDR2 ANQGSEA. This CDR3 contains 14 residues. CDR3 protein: CSVGGGQGSYEQYF. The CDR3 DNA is TGCAGCGTTGGGGGCGGACAGGGTTCCTACGAGCAGTACTTC.

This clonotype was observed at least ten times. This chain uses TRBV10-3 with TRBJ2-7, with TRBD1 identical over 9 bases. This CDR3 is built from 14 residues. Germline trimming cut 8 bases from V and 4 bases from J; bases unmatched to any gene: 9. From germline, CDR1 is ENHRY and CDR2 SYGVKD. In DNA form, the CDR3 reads TGTGCCATCGGGACCGGGACAGGGATTTACGAGCAGTACTTC. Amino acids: CAIGTGTGIYEQYF.

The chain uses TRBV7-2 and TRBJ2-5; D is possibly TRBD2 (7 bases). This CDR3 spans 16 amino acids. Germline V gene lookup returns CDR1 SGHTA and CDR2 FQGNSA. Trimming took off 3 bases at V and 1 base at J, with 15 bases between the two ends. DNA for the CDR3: TGTGCCAGCAGCTTGGGAGGGGGGTTAACCCAAGAGACCCAGTACTTC. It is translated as CASSLGGGLTQETQYF.

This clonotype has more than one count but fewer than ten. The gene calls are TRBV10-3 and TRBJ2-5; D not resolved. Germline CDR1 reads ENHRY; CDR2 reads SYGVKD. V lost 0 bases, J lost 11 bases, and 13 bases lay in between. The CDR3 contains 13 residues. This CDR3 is CAISESKDNEQYF. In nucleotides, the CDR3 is TGTGCCATCAGTGAGTCTAAAGACAATGAGCAGTACTTC.

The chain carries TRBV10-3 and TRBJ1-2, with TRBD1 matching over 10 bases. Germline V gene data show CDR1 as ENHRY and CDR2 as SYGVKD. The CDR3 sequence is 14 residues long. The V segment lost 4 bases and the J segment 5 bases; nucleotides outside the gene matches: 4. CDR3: CAISARQGAYGYTF. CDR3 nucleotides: TGTGCCATCAGTGCAAGACAGGGGGCTTATGGCTACACCTTC.

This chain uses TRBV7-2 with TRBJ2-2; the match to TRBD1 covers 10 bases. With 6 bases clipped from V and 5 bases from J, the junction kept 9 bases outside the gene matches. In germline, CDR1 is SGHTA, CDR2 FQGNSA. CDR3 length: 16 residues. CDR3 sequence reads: CASRGTGVDRTGELFF. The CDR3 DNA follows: TGTGCCAGCAGGGGGACAGGGGTGGATAGGACCGGGGAGCTGTTTTTT.

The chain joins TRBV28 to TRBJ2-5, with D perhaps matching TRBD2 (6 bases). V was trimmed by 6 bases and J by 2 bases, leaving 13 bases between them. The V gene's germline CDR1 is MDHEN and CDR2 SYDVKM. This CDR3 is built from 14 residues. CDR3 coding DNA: TGTGCCAGCAGCCACCGACTAGTTCAAGAGACCCAGTACTTC. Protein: CASSHRLVQETQYF. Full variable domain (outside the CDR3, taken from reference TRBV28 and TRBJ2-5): DVKVTQSSRYLVKRTGEKVFLECVQDMDHENMFWYRQDPGLGLRLIYFSYDVKMKEKGDIPEGYSVSREKKERFSLILESASTNQTSMYLCASSHRLVQETQYFGPGTRLLVL.

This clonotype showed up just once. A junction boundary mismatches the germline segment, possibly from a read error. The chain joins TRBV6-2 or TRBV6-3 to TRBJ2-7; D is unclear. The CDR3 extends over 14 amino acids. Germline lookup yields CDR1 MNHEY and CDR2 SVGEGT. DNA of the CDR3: TGTGCCAGCAGTTACCACTCGGTTCCCTACGGGCAGTACTTC. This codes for CASSYHSVPYGQYF.

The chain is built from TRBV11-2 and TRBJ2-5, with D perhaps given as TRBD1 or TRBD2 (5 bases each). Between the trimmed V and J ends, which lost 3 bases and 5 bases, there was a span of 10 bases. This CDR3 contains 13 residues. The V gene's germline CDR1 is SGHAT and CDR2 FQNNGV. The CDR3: CASSLRGMETQYF. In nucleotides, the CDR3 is TGTGCCAGCAGCTTGAGGGGTATGGAGACCCAGTACTTC.

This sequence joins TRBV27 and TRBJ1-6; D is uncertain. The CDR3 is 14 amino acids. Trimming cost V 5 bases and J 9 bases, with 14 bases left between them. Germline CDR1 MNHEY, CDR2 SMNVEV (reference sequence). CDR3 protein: CASSPRLGCSPLHF. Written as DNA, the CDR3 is TGTGCCAGCAGTCCCAGGCTTGGATGTTCACCCCTCCACTTT.

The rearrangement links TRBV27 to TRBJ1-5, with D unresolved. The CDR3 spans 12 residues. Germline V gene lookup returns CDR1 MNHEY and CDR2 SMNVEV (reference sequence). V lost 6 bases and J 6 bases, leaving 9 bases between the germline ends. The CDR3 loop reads CASRKTGQPQHF. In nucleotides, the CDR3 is TGTGCCAGCAGGAAGACGGGTCAGCCCCAGCATTTT.

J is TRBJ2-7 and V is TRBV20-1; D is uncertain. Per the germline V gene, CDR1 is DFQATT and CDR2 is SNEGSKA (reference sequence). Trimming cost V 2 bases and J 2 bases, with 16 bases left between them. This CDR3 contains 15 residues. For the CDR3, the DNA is TGCAGTGCTAGATCACCAGGAGTAGTTCCCTACGAGCAGTACTTC. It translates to CSARSPGVVPYEQYF.

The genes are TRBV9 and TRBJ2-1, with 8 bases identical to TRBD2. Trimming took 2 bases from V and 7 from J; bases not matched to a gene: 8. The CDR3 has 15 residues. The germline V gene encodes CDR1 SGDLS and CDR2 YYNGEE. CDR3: CASSVTGGPANEQFF. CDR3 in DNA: TGTGCCAGCAGCGTGACGGGGGGGCCGGCAAATGAGCAGTTCTTC.

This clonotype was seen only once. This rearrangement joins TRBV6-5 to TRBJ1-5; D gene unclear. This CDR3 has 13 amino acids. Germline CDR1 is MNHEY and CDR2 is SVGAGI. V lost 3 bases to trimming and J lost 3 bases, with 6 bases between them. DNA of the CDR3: TGTGCCAGCAGTTATTTGTACAATCAGCCCCAGCATTTT. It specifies CASSYLYNQPQHF.

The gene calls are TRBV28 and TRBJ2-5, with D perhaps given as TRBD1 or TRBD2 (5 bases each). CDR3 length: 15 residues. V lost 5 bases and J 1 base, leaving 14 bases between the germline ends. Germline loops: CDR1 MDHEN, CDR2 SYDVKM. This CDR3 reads CASSPSWGSQETQYF. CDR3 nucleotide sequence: TGTGCCAGCAGTCCATCATGGGGGTCCCAAGAGACCCAGTACTTC.

CDR3 DNA sequence: TGCAGTGCTGGTAGAGGGGGCAATGAAGCTTTCTTT. This sequence encodes CSAGRGGNEAFF. The chain uses TRBV20-1 and TRBJ1-1; TRBD1 matches 7 bases. V trimming: 5 bases; J trimming: 7 bases; junction bases outside the gene matches: 7. The CDR3 runs 12 residues. Germline V CDR1 and CDR2: DFQATT, SNEGSKA (reference sequence).

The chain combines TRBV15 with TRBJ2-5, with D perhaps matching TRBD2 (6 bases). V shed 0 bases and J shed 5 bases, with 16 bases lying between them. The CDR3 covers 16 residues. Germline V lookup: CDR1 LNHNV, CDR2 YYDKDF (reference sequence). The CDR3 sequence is CATSRDLRSEGETQYF. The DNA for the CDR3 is TGTGCCACCAGCAGAGATCTGAGATCGGAGGGCGAGACCCAGTACTTC. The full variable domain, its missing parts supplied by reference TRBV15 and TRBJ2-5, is DAMVIQNPRYQVTQFGKPVTLSCSQTLNHNVMYWYQQKSSQAPKLLFHYYDKDFNNEADTPDNFQSRRPNTSFCFLDIRSPGLGDTAMYLCATSRDLRSEGETQYFGPGTRLLVL.